This TCR beta chain was retrieved from a study of blood T cell repertoires in COVID-19. Looking at the study overall: Acute and convalescent COVID-19 samples came from the United States, Italy and Spain.

CDR3 size: 17 residues. Per germline, CDR1 SGHTA and CDR2 FQGNSA. Trimming shortened V by 5 bases and J by 5 bases, and 25 bases separated the two germline ends. The assay was immunoSEQ multiplex PCR, and TCRdb's table has in-frame clones only and misses some. The sample contains 250,000 or so clones, over 80% of which appear only once. The V call is TRBV7-2, the J call TRBJ2-7; a possible D gene is TRBD2 (7 bases). Source material: peripheral blood. The receptor comes from a woman aged 35 to 49 who had recovered from COVID-19. The CDR3 loop is CASSKDPGGPPYNEQYF. As DNA, the CDR3 is TGTGCCAGCAGCAAAGACCCGGGGGGCCCACCGTATAACGAGCAGTACTTC.